These T cell receptor beta chains were read from a single sample in a study of T cell repertoires in cytomegalovirus infection. TCRdb re-called the reads through MiXCR, storing one row per CDR3 protein. The sample lists about 830,000 distinct CDR3 sequences, around a third seen once, with around 12% in the top ten. Antigen specificity for these receptors is unknown. The source material was cultured CD8+ T cells from PBMCs, sampled from culture after CMV antigen stimulation. The receptors derive from a human donor in good health (CMV status not recorded). Some clones in this sample may be carry-over from other donors' samples. Each CDR3 is given with its conserved first and last residue. The order of the fields is D gene, J gene, clone size, V gene, CDR3 DNA, CDR3 protein. A D gene is named only where the DNA matches it firmly. Clone sizes are given selectively: once, few, many, or a class where the clone is expanded.

d_gene: TRBD2
j_gene: TRBJ2-1
abundance: -
v_gene: TRBV27
CDR3nt: TGTGCCAGCAGTCCCCTAATGACTAGCGGTACCTACAATGAGCAGTTCTTC
CDR3aa: CASSPLMTSGTYNEQFF

d_gene: -
j_gene: TRBJ2-1
abundance: few
v_gene: TRBV7-6
CDR3nt: TGTGCTAGCAGCTTAGTTAGTTTCGGTGAGCAGTTCTTC
CDR3aa: CASSLVSFGEQFF

d_gene: -
j_gene: TRBJ2-1
abundance: many
v_gene: TRBV7-6
CDR3nt: TGTGCCAGCAGCTTGACGGATGAGCAGTTCTTC
CDR3aa: CASSLTDEQFF

d_gene: -
j_gene: TRBJ1-2
abundance: -
v_gene: TRBV4-1
CDR3nt: TGCGCCAGCAGCCAAGGGGCAGGGGATGATGGCTACACCTTC
CDR3aa: CASSQGAGDDGYTF

d_gene: -
j_gene: TRBJ1-5
abundance: -
v_gene: TRBV27
CDR3nt: TGTGCCAGCGGGGGGCAGGCCCAGTTGACCCAGCATTTT
CDR3aa: CASGGQAQLTQHF

d_gene: -
j_gene: TRBJ1-4
abundance: -
v_gene: TRBV7-6
CDR3nt: TGTGCCAGCAGCCCCGGCCAATTGAAGGTTAAAAAACTGTTTTTT
CDR3aa: CASSPGQLKVKKLFF

d_gene: TRBD2
j_gene: TRBJ2-5
abundance: -
v_gene: TRBV9
CDR3nt: TGTGCCAGCAGCGTACTGGCAGCGGGGGGGCAAGAGACCCAGTACTTC
CDR3aa: CASSVLAAGGQETQYF

d_gene: -
j_gene: TRBJ1-2
abundance: -
v_gene: TRBV12-3/TRBV12-4
CDR3nt: TGTGCCAGCAGTTTCGGCCAACAGGATGGCTACACCTTC
CDR3aa: CASSFGQQDGYTF

d_gene: TRBD1
j_gene: TRBJ1-5
abundance: few
v_gene: TRBV12-3/TRBV12-4
CDR3nt: TGTGCCGGCAGCCTACAGGGGGTCCTCTTCGGCAATCAGCCCCAGCATTTT
CDR3aa: CAGSLQGVLFGNQPQHF

d_gene: -
j_gene: TRBJ2-7
abundance: -
v_gene: TRBV6-1
CDR3nt: TGTGCCAGCAGTGAATTCTCTTTTGGGGAGGGGGGTTTGGAGGGCGAGCAGTACTTC
CDR3aa: CASSEFSFGEGGLEGEQYF

d_gene: -
j_gene: TRBJ2-2
abundance: -
v_gene: TRBV7-3
CDR3nt: TGTGCCAGCAGCTTAACGTCGGCTTCGAACACCGGGGAGCTGTTTTTT
CDR3aa: CASSLTSASNTGELFF

d_gene: TRBD1
j_gene: TRBJ1-5
abundance: -
v_gene: TRBV6-2/TRBV6-3
CDR3nt: TGTGCCAGCAGGGGACAGGGTGAAAATCAGCCCCAGCATTTT
CDR3aa: CASRGQGENQPQHF

d_gene: -
j_gene: TRBJ1-5
abundance: -
v_gene: TRBV6-5
CDR3nt: TGTGCCAGCAGTCATTTCGGACCCAGAAGGGGCTTTGGCAATCAGCCCCAGCATTTT
CDR3aa: CASSHFGPRRGFGNQPQHF

d_gene: -
j_gene: TRBJ1-1
abundance: few
v_gene: TRBV7-9
CDR3nt: TGTGCCAGCAGCTCACGGGACACTCGTGAAGCTTTCTTT
CDR3aa: CASSSRDTREAFF

d_gene: -
j_gene: TRBJ1-1
abundance: -
v_gene: TRBV5-6
CDR3nt: TGTGCCAGCAGCCCCGGGAAGATGTGGAACACTGAAGCTTTCTTT
CDR3aa: CASSPGKMWNTEAFF

d_gene: -
j_gene: TRBJ2-1
abundance: -
v_gene: TRBV7-9
CDR3nt: TGTGCCAGCAGCGTCCGGGACCGAAACAATGAGCAGTTCTTC
CDR3aa: CASSVRDRNNEQFF